The rows below give T cell receptor beta chains drawn from one sample of a study of patients and donors after allogeneic stem cell transplantation. TCRdb itself ran the RT-PCR reads through MiXCR, one entry per CDR3 protein. This table has more than 20,000 distinct CDR3 sequences, roughly 43% appearing once. The sequencing sample was made of blood, either unsorted or a sorted T cell fraction (not recorded which). The receptors originated from a human donor who was either an allogeneic HSCT recipient or a stem cell or donor lymphocyte infusion donor (not recorded which). It is not recorded whose cells these are; they may come from a transplant donor. Both conserved end residues are part of each CDR3. D genes are given only for firm matches. A row's size may be missing; if present it is once, few, many or a size class.

>TRBD1|TRBV6-5|NA|TRBJ2-7
CASSRGTGEGDEQYF
TGTGCCAGCAGCCGAGGGACAGGGGAAGGCGACGAGCAGTACTTC
>NA|TRBV12-3/TRBV12-4|NA|TRBJ1-2
CASSLQSGRGYTF
TGTGCCAGCAGTTTACAGTCCGGCCGTGGCTACACCTTC
>TRBD2|TRBV29-1|NA|TRBJ2-3
CSVVGLAGDTQYF
TGCAGCGTTGTTGGCCTAGCGGGAGATACGCAGTATTTT
>TRBD1|TRBV5-4|NA|TRBJ1-2
CASSPDRAYGYTF
TGTGCCAGCAGCCCTGACAGGGCCTATGGCTACACCTTC
>NA|TRBV9|few|TRBJ2-1
CASSPFLARNEQFF
TGTGCCAGCAGCCCGTTCCTAGCGCGGAATGAGCAGTTCTTC
>TRBD1|TRBV12-3/TRBV12-4|NA|TRBJ1-5
CASSPLSGTGANQPQHF
TGTGCCAGCAGCCCTCTGTCCGGGACAGGGGCAAATCAGCCCCAGCATTTT
>NA|TRBV20-1|few|TRBJ2-2
CSASRRAGELFF
TGCAGTGCTAGCCGTAGGGCCGGGGAGCTGTTTTTT
>NA|TRBV12-3/TRBV12-4|once|TRBJ2-7
CASSFIRASWTSSYEQYF
TGTGCCAGCAGTTTCATCCGGGCTAGCTGGACTTCCTCCTACGAGCAGTACTTC
>NA|TRBV9|NA|TRBJ1-4
CASSPRGGLYEKLFF
TGTGCCAGCAGCCCCCGGGGAGGGCTTTACGAAAAACTGTTTTTT
>NA|TRBV5-5|NA|TRBJ2-7
CASSLPRDPNYEQYF
TGTGCCAGCAGCTTGCCCCGGGACCCAAACTACGAGCAGTACTTC
>NA|TRBV6-6|few|TRBJ1-3
CASSYSGGKGNTIYF
TGTGCCAGCAGTTACTCGGGGGGAAAGGGAAACACCATATATTTT
>TRBD2|TRBV5-6|NA|TRBJ2-5
CASSLGLAGTIQETQYF
TGTGCCAGCAGCTTGGGACTAGCGGGGACGATCCAAGAGACCCAGTACTTC
>TRBD1|TRBV7-2|NA|TRBJ2-5
CASSGQGFGTQYF
TGTGCCAGCAGTGGACAGGGTTTCGGGACCCAGTACTTC
>NA|TRBV12-3/TRBV12-4|few|TRBJ1-1
CASNPLLATEAFF
TGTGCCAGCAACCCTCTTTTGGCCACTGAAGCTTTCTTT
>TRBD1|TRBV12-3/TRBV12-4|NA|TRBJ1-4
CASSLWTGGRNEKLFF
TGTGCCAGCAGTTTGTGGACAGGGGGACGTAATGAAAAACTGTTTTTT
>NA|TRBV9|few|TRBJ1-3
CASSPEHSGNTIYF
TGTGCCAGCAGCCCCGAACACTCTGGAAACACCATATATTTT
>NA|TRBV5-1|NA|TRBJ2-3
CASSRRPGGTDTQYF
TGCGCCAGCAGCCGCCGACCCGGGGGCACAGATACGCAGTATTTT
>TRBD1|TRBV24-1|few|TRBJ2-3
CATSDSGTATQDTQYF
TGTGCCACCAGTGATTCAGGGACAGCCACCCAAGATACGCAGTATTTT
>NA|TRBV20-1|NA|TRBJ1-4
CSARDPKQAREKLFF
TGCAGTGCTAGAGATCCGAAACAGGCAAGGGAAAAACTGTTTTTT
>TRBD1|TRBV6-5|NA|TRBJ1-3
CASSYFSRGLGNTIYF
TGTGCCAGCAGTTACTTCTCCAGGGGGCTTGGAAACACCATATATTTT
>NA|TRBV5-1|few|TRBJ1-6
CASSLGVTADSPLHF
TGCGCCAGCAGCTTGGGTGTGACCGCCGACTCACCCCTCCACTTT
>TRBD2|TRBV18|few|TRBJ2-7
CASHMTSRGVYEQYF
TGTGCCAGCCACATGACTAGCCGAGGGGTGTACGAGCAGTACTTC
>NA|TRBV15|NA|TRBJ2-3
CATSRDPLLSDTQYF
TGTGCCACCAGCAGAGATCCCCTCTTATCAGATACGCAGTATTTT
>TRBD1|TRBV29-1|NA|TRBJ2-7
CSVGDRLSSYEQYF
TGCAGCGTTGGGGACAGACTCAGCTCCTACGAGCAGTACTTC
>TRBD1|TRBV6-1|few|TRBJ2-7
CASSLTGDKQYF
TGTGCCAGCAGCCTGACAGGGGATAAGCAGTACTTC
>NA|TRBV7-9|few|TRBJ1-1
CASSLQGAYTEAFF
TGTGCCAGCAGCTTACAGGGAGCGTACACTGAAGCTTTCTTT
>TRBD1|TRBV10-2|NA|TRBJ1-2
CASRVGSLQGNYGYTF
TGCGCCAGCAGGGTGGGAAGTTTACAGGGGAACTATGGCTACACCTTC
>NA|TRBV20-1|few|TRBJ2-3
CSASGSLYTQYF
TGCAGTGCTAGCGGGAGTTTGTATACGCAGTATTTT
>NA|TRBV29-1|NA|TRBJ2-7
CSVDATPGHPPEQYF
TGCAGCGTTGATGCCACACCGGGACACCCCCCCGAGCAGTACTTC
>TRBD1|TRBV12-3/TRBV12-4|few|TRBJ1-4
CASSRPGTVLGKLFF
TGTGCCAGCAGTCGACCAGGGACAGTATTAGGAAAACTGTTTTTT
>NA|TRBV3-1|NA|TRBJ2-3
CASSQKIGGIKHTDTQYF
TGTGCCAGCAGCCAAAAGATCGGAGGGATAAAGCATACAGATACGCAGTATTTT
>NA|TRBV4-1|NA|TRBJ2-5
CASSLAGGQETQYF
TGCGCCAGCAGCCTGGCAGGCGGCCAAGAGACCCAGTACTTC
>TRBD1|TRBV11-2|NA|TRBJ2-2
CASKPGTGGDSGELFF
TGTGCCAGCAAGCCGGGGACAGGGGGCGATTCCGGGGAGCTGTTTTTT
>TRBD2|TRBV7-9|NA|TRBJ2-5
CASSLGSGAAQETQYF
TGTGCCAGCAGCTTAGGGAGCGGGGCCGCTCAAGAGACCCAGTACTTC
>TRBD1|TRBV4-1|NA|TRBJ1-1
CASSRGGTGNTEAFF
TGCGCCAGCAGCCGAGGAGGGACAGGGAACACTGAAGCTTTCTTT
>NA|TRBV28|NA|TRBJ2-4
CASSRDSDIQYF
TGTGCCAGCAGTCGGGACTCCGACATTCAGTACTTC